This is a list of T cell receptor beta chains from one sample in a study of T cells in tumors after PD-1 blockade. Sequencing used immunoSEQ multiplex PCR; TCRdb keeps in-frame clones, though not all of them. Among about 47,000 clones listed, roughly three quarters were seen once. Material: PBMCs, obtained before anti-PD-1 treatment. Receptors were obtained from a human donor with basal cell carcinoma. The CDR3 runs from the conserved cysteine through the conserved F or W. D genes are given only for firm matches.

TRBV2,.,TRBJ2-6,TGTGCCAGCAAGGATTCTGGGGCCAACGTCCTGACTTTC,CASKDSGANVLTF
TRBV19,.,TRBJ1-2,TGTGCCAGTAACATCTGGAGTAACTATGGCTACACCTTC,CASNIWSNYGYTF
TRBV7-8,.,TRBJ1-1,TGTGCCAGCAGCTTAGGACAGGCAGTTGGAGCTTTCTTT,CASSLGQAVGAFF
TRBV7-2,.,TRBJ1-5,TGTGCCAGCAGCTTTCTGCCGGGCCGCGGCAATCAGCCCCAGCATTTT,CASSFLPGRGNQPQHF
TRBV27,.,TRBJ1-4,TGTGCCAGCAGTTTAAGTAGGTTTGGTGAAAAACTGTTTTTT,CASSLSRFGEKLFF
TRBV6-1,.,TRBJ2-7,TGTGCCAGCAGTGAATGGGGGGCCACAGACATCTACGAGCAGTACTTC,CASSEWGATDIYEQYF
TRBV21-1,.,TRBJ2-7,TGTGCCAGCAGCAAAGGGCGCCGGTTGGAGCAGTACTTC,CASSKGRRLEQYF
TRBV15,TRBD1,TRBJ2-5,TGTGCCACCAGCAGGGATACAGGGGGAGAGACCCAGTACTTC,CATSRDTGGETQYF
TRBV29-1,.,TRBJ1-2,TGCAGCGTCGGACTCGGCGAGGGATATGGCTACACCTTC,CSVGLGEGYGYTF
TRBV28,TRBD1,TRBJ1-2,TGTGCCAGCAGCCTTCGGGACAGGGTCTTGTTTTCAAACTATGGCTACACCTTC,CASSLRDRVLFSNYGYTF
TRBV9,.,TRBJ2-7,TGTGCCAGCAGCGTAGGAGGGGGGACCGAGCAGTACTTC,CASSVGGGTEQYF
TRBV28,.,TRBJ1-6,TGTGCCAGCAGTTTAATGGGGCGAAATTCACCCCTCCACTTT,CASSLMGRNSPLHF
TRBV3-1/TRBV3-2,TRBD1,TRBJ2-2,TGTGCCAGCACCCGTGGGACAGGCTCTACCGGGGAGCTGTTTTTT,CASTRGTGSTGELFF
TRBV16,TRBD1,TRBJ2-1,TGTGCCAGCAGCCCCCTTCGACAGGGGGGAGAGCTTAACAATGAGCAGTTCTTC,CASSPLRQGGELNNEQFF